A single sample is the source of the 20 T cell receptor beta chains below, sequenced in a study of blood T cell repertoires in COVID-19. TCRdb keeps only in-frame clones here, not all; method: immunoSEQ multiplex PCR. The table has 280,000 or so clones, approximately 88% seen once. Material: PBMCs or T cells enriched from blood (not recorded which). The receptors derive from a woman between 40 and 55 years old who had recovered from COVID-19.

A few counts support this clone. The rearrangement links TRBV15 to TRBJ2-1; TRBD1 aligns across 10 bases. Germline V lookup: CDR1 LNHNV, CDR2 YYDKDF (reference sequence). V shed 0 bases and J 4 bases; nucleotides not matched to a gene: 6. The CDR3 has 17 residues. The CDR3 loop reads CATSRELPGQGYNEQFF. The CDR3 nucleotides read TGTGCCACCAGCAGAGAACTGCCGGGACAGGGGTACAATGAGCAGTTCTTC.

This rearrangement joins TRBV7-3 to TRBJ2-1; 12 bases are a match to TRBD2. The CDR3 totals 15 residues. CDR1 SGHTA and CDR2 FQGTGA come from the germline V gene. Unmatched junction bases numbered 5, after V lost 5 bases and J lost 6 bases. CDR3 nucleotides: TGTGCCAGCAGCCTCGGGACTAGCGGGCCCAATGAGCAGTTCTTC. It specifies CASSLGTSGPNEQFF.

The J gene is TRBJ2-5, the V gene TRBV18, with D tentatively TRBD1 (6 bases). Trimming removed 5 bases from V and 0 bases from J, with 7 bases in between. The CDR3 sequence is 13 residues long. Germline V CDR1 and CDR2: KGHSH, LQKENI. The CDR3 coding sequence is TGTGCCAGCTCAGGACAGTACCAAGAGACCCAGTACTTC. It encodes CASSGQYQETQYF.

The V and J genes are TRBV7-2 and TRBJ1-4; a possible D gene is TRBD1 (6 bases). This CDR3 has 14 residues. Germline V CDR1 and CDR2: SGHTA, FQGNSA. V was clipped by 7 bases and J by 8 bases, with 17 bases between them. DNA for the CDR3: TGTGCCAGCACCTTGGGGGCTTTTGGGGAAAAACTGTTTTTT. This sequence encodes CASTLGAFGEKLFF.

The chain carries TRBV28 and TRBJ2-7, with D perhaps TRBD2 (6 bases). This CDR3 is 13 amino acids long. Trimming took off 6 bases at V and 1 base at J, with 10 bases between the two ends. Per germline, CDR1 MDHEN and CDR2 SYDVKM. The DNA for the CDR3 is TGTGCCAGCAGACCGGGACTGTCCTACGAGCAGTACTTC. Its protein is CASRPGLSYEQYF.

This chain uses TRBV27 with TRBJ2-1; 12 bases match TRBD2. V shed 1 base and J 12 bases; nucleotides not matched to a gene: 10. The CDR3 consists of 16 residues. CDR1 and CDR2 (germline): MNHEY, SMNVEV (reference sequence). For the CDR3, the DNA is TGTGCCAGCAGTTTATTACTAGCGGGAGGAATCGGGGTGCAGTTCTTC. Its translation: CASSLLLAGGIGVQFF.

V gene TRBV18 combines with J gene TRBJ2-7; no clear D. The CDR3 is made up of 12 amino acids. Germline-derived CDR1 and CDR2 are KGHSH and LQKENI. Trimming cost V 1 base and J 6 bases, with 7 bases left between them. The CDR3: CASSPQRSEQYF. The CDR3 region has the DNA TGTGCCAGCTCACCACAACGCAGCGAGCAGTACTTC.

Only one count was recorded for this clone. The rearrangement links TRBV5-1 to TRBJ2-5; tentative D call: TRBD2 (7 bases). V lost 4 bases and J 7 bases, leaving 20 bases between the germline ends. Looked up from germline, CDR1 is SGHRS and CDR2 is YFSETQ. There are 15 residues in the CDR3. The CDR3, as DNA: TGCGCCAGCAGCGGTGGGGGCGGGAGCCCGGGGACCCAGTACTTC. Translating it yields CASSGGGGSPGTQYF.

The genes are TRBV28 and TRBJ2-3, with 7 bases lining up with TRBD1. V lost 4 bases and J lost 2; bases outside the gene matches: 3. This CDR3 has 14 amino acids. Germline CDR1 is MDHEN and CDR2 is SYDVKM. The DNA of the CDR3 is TGTGCCAGCAGTTCGACAGGGATCACAGATACGCAGTATTTT. This translates into CASSSTGITDTQYF.

V is TRBV27 and J is TRBJ1-4, with TRBD1 as a possible D gene (6 bases). Germline loops: CDR1 MNHEY, CDR2 SMNVEV (reference sequence). V gave up 5 bases and J gave up 5 bases, with 15 bases separating them. The CDR3 is 15 amino acids. This chain's CDR3 is CASSLTRGQNEKLFF. The CDR3 region has the DNA TGTGCCAGCAGTCTCACAAGAGGACAGAATGAAAAACTGTTTTTT. Looking up the rest from reference TRBV27 and TRBJ1-4 gives the full variable domain: EAQVTQNPRYLITVTGKKLTVTCSQNMNHEYMSWYRQDPGLGLRQIYYSMNVEVTDKGDVPEGYKVSRKEKRNFPLILESPSPNQTSLYFCASSLTRGQNEKLFFGSGTQLSVL.

This clone was seen once. J is TRBJ1-1 and V is TRBV30; 9 bases are shared with TRBD1. The CDR3 totals 15 residues. V lost 0 bases to trimming and J lost 5 bases; unmatched junction nucleotides: 7. Germline loops: CDR1 GTSNPN, CDR2 SVGIG (reference sequence). Here the CDR3 reads CAWSVLGTGSTEAFF. CDR3 sequence (DNA): TGTGCCTGGAGTGTACTCGGGACAGGGTCGACTGAAGCTTTCTTT.

This clone was detected only a few times. This rearrangement joins TRBV27 to TRBJ2-1; 8 bases match TRBD2. The J segment lost 2 bases and the V segment lost 2 bases, leaving 5 bases of the junction unmatched. CDR1 MNHEY and CDR2 SMNVEV come from the germline V gene (reference sequence). CDR3 length equals 16 residues. This CDR3 reads CASSLPGLGPYNEQFF. The CDR3 nucleotides read TGTGCCAGCAGTTTACCGGGACTAGGTCCCTACAATGAGCAGTTCTTC.

This chain joins TRBV11-2 and TRBJ2-1; 7 nucleotides match TRBD2. The germline V gene encodes CDR1 SGHAT and CDR2 FQNNGV. Unmatched junction bases numbered 7, after V lost 3 bases and J lost 5 bases. CDR3 length: 15 amino acids. The CDR3 loop is CASSLGGRGNNEQFF. The DNA for the CDR3 is TGTGCCAGCAGCTTGGGCGGGAGAGGAAACAATGAGCAGTTCTTC.

This chain connects TRBV4-2 to TRBJ1-6, with TRBD1 matching 7 bases. This CDR3 has 18 amino acids. V trimming: 1 base; J trimming: 5 bases; junction bases outside the gene matches: 11. CDR1 is LGHNA, CDR2 YNFKEQ, per germline. In nucleotides, the CDR3 is TGTGCCAGCAGCCAAGTCGTGGCGGGGGGACAGAATAATTCACCCCTCCACTTT. Translated, it gives CASSQVVAGGQNNSPLHF.

V and J are TRBV19 and TRBJ2-1; D is unclear. Germline CDR1 LNHDA, CDR2 SQIVND (reference sequence). CDR3 length equals 13 residues. The CDR3 sequence is CASKRSSYNEQFF. As DNA, the CDR3 is TGTGCAAGCAAACGGAGCTCCTACAATGAGCAGTTCTTC.

The chain combines TRBV6-5 with TRBJ1-2, with 7 positions matching TRBD1. Looked up from germline, CDR1 is MNHEY and CDR2 is SVGAGI. The V and J ends lost 0 bases and 8 bases, in that order; junction bases with no gene match: 12. CDR3 length: 16 amino acids. CDR3 loop: CASSYSPTGRLGGYTF. The CDR3 DNA reads TGTGCCAGCAGTTACTCGCCGACAGGGAGGCTGGGCGGCTACACCTTC.

The chain couples TRBV2 to TRBJ1-2; 7 positions match TRBD1. The CDR3 spans 12 residues. The V segment lost 11 bases and the J segment 2 bases; nucleotides outside the gene matches: 5. Germline V CDR1 and CDR2: SNHLY, FYNNEI. This chain's CDR3 is CARKTGNYGYTF. CDR3 coding DNA: TGTGCCCGTAAGACAGGGAACTATGGCTACACCTTC.

This chain's CDR3 is CASSESQGRLNQPQHF. The CDR3, as DNA: TGTGCCAGCAGTGAATCACAGGGGCGCCTCAATCAGCCCCAGCATTTT. V is TRBV2 and J is TRBJ1-5; 7 bases line up with TRBD1. The CDR3 totals 16 residues. Germline V CDR1 and CDR2: SNHLY, FYNNEI. V gave up 2 bases and J gave up 3 bases; unmatched junction bases: 7.

The chain employs TRBV29-1 and TRBJ1-5; 10 bases fit TRBD1. Per the germline V gene, CDR1 is SQVTM and CDR2 is ANQGSEA. J was trimmed by 6 bases and V by 6 bases; bases with no gene match: 2. The CDR3 consists of 12 residues. CDR3 protein: CSVRDRGQPQHF. In nucleotides, the CDR3 is TGCAGCGTCCGGGACAGGGGTCAGCCCCAGCATTTT.

In nucleotides, the CDR3 is TGTGCCAGCATGCGGGGCTACGAGCAGTACTTC. Translated: CASMRGYEQYF. V and J are TRBV6-5 and TRBJ2-7; possibly TRBD2 for D (6 bases). The CDR3 has 11 residues. Germline values: CDR1 MNHEY, CDR2 SVGAGI. V lost 7 bases and J 3 bases, leaving 7 bases between the germline ends.